This T cell receptor (beta chain) was profiled in a study of CD4 and CD8 cells across lung adenocarcinoma regions. TCRdb passed the PCR reads through MiXCR, listing each CDR3 protein once. The sample yields over 5,500 distinct CDR3 sequences, under 55% seen once. The CDR3 consists of 14 residues. Germline assignment: CDR1 MNHNS and CDR2 SASEGT. V was pared by 6 bases and J by 10 bases, with 19 bases between. The chain carries TRBV6-1 and TRBJ2-1; D is uncertain. The receptor comes from a female donor with lung adenocarcinoma. The CD4 and CD8 labels of this study may be unreliable. Sequencing input: CD8+ T cells from the center of a lung tumor. DNA for the CDR3: TGTGCCAGCAGGAGGACGAAGAGCTCCTACGAGCAGTTCTTC. This sequence encodes CASRRTKSSYEQFF.